The rows below give T cell receptor beta chains drawn from one sample of a study of blood T cell repertoires in COVID-19. Generated by immunoSEQ multiplex PCR, the TCRdb table keeps only in-frame clones and is missing some. The data contain about 130,000 clones, 75% to 85% of them singletons. Sequencing was carried out using peripheral blood. These receptors originate from a woman aged 70-85 years with COVID-19, enrolled during active disease. Both conserved end residues are part of each CDR3. D genes are given only for firm matches. The size entry is marked missing in some rows and otherwise reads once, few, many or a size class.

>TRBV19|.|.|TRBJ1-5
TGTGCCAGTACCCCTCGGGGCAATCAGCCCCAGCATTTT
CASTPRGNQPQHF
>TRBV9|TRBD1|.|TRBJ1-5
TGTGCCAGCAGCGTAGATGGGACAGCTAATCAGCCCCAGCATTTT
CASSVDGTANQPQHF
>TRBV19|TRBD1|.|TRBJ1-2
TGTGCCAGCACATCGGACAGGGTTACTGGCTACACCTTC
CASTSDRVTGYTF
>TRBV24-1|TRBD2|.|TRBJ2-3
TGTGCCACCAGTGGGCTAGCGGGGGGAACAGATACGCAGTATTTT
CATSGLAGGTDTQYF
>TRBV5-6|.|.|TRBJ1-2
TGTGCCAGCAGCTTGGCGGGACAAAACTATGGCTACACCTTC
CASSLAGQNYGYTF
>TRBV19|TRBD1|.|TRBJ1-2
TGTGCCAGTAGTAAGTCACAGGGGGCAGGCTATGGCTACACCTTC
CASSKSQGAGYGYTF
>TRBV6-2/TRBV6-3|.|.|TRBJ2-7
TGTGCCAGCAGCTTGACAGTCACAGCCTACGAGCAGTACTTC
CASSLTVTAYEQYF
>TRBV19|TRBD1|few|TRBJ1-1
TGTGCCAGTAGTCGTCCCGGGACAGGGACTGAAGCTTTCTTT
CASSRPGTGTEAFF
>TRBV28|.|.|TRBJ1-3
TGTGCCAGCCTTGACGACAGGTCGGACACCATATATTTT
CASLDDRSDTIYF
>TRBV30|.|few|TRBJ1-2
TGTGCCTGGAAAGTGGACAGTACCTCATATGGCTACACCTTC
CAWKVDSTSYGYTF
>TRBV6-5|.|.|TRBJ1-2
TGTGCCAGCGCGTATAGTTCCGGGACAAACTATGGCTACACCTTC
CASAYSSGTNYGYTF
>TRBV5-1|TRBD1|.|TRBJ1-3
TGCGCCAGCAGCGAGACAGGGACCTCTGGAAACACCATATATTTT
CASSETGTSGNTIYF
>TRBV7-2|.|.|TRBJ2-7
TGTGCCAGCAGCCCCGCCTCGGGGTCACACGAGCAGTACTTC
CASSPASGSHEQYF
>TRBV27|TRBD1|few|TRBJ1-1
TGTGCCAGCAGTTTATTTTCGGCAGGGGGTGGTGGCACTGAAGCTTTCTTT
CASSLFSAGGGGTEAFF
>TRBV5-1|.|.|TRBJ1-2
TGCGCCAGCAGCTTTCGTGGCGGGGTTGGCTACACCTTC
CASSFRGGVGYTF
>TRBV5-6|.|.|TRBJ1-3
TGTGCCAGCAGCTTAACCGGGAACCATGGAAACACCATATATTTT
CASSLTGNHGNTIYF
>TRBV5-6|.|.|TRBJ2-5
TGTGCCAGCAGTTCCCGGGAGACCCAGTACTTC
CASSSRETQYF
>TRBV3-1/TRBV3-2|.|few|TRBJ1-1
TGTGCCAGCAGCCAAGCCCGCAGGGGCACTGAAGCTTTCTTT
CASSQARRGTEAFF
>TRBV19|TRBD1|.|TRBJ1-1
TGTGCCAGTAGCGGGACAGCCCCTCTTGAAGCTTTCTTT
CASSGTAPLEAFF
>TRBV6-4|TRBD1|.|TRBJ1-1
TGTGCCAGCACAATCCTCGGGGACAGGGAGGTCCCGAACACTGAAGCTTTCTTT
CASTILGDREVPNTEAFF
>TRBV5-1|TRBD1|.|TRBJ2-2
TGCGCCAGCAGCTTGACGGGACAGTCCACCGGGGAGCTGTTTTTT
CASSLTGQSTGELFF
>TRBV7-2|TRBD2|.|TRBJ2-1
TGTGCCAGCAGCTTAGAGGGCGGGGGGGCCTACAATGAGCAGTTCTTC
CASSLEGGGAYNEQFF
>TRBV28|TRBD2|.|TRBJ2-3
TGTGCCAGCAGTTTAAGCGGGGGGGCGTCGGATACGCAGTATTTT
CASSLSGGASDTQYF
>TRBV5-4|.|.|TRBJ2-1
TGTGCCAGCAGCTTGTTCGGCAATGAGCAGTTCTTC
CASSLFGNEQFF
>TRBV29-1|TRBD2|.|TRBJ2-3
TGCAGCGTGGGGAGAAACGGGGGGGAAGATACGCAGTATTTT
CSVGRNGGEDTQYF